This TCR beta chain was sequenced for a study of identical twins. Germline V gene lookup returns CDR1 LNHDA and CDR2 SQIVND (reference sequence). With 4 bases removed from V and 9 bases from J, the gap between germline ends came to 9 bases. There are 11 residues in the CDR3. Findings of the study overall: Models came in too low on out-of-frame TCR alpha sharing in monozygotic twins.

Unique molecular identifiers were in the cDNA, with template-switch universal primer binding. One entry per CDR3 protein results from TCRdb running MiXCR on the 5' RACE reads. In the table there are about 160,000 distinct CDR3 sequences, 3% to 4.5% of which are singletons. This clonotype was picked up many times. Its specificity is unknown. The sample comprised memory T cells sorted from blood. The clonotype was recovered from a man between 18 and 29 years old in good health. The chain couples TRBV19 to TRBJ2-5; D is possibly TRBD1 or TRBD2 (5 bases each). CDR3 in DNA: TGTGCCAGTAGTAGGGGGACCTCCCAGTACTTC. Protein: CASSRGTSQYF.